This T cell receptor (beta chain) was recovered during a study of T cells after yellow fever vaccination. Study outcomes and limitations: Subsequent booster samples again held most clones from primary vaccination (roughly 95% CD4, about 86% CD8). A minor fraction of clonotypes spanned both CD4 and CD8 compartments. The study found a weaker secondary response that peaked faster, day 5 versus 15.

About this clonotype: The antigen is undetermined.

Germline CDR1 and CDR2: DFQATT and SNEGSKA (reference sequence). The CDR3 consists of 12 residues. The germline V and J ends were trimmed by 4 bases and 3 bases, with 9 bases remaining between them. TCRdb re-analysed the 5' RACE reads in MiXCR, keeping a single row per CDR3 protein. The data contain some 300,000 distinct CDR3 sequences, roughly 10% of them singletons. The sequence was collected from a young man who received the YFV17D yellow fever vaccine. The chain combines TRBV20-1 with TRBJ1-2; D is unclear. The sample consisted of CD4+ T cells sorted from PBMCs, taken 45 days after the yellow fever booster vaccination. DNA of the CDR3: TGCAGTGCTACCGGTATGGACTATGGCTACACCTTC. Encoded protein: CSATGMDYGYTF.